This T cell receptor beta chain was obtained from a study of shared clonotypes between healthy human individuals. Germline CDR1 is SGHKS and CDR2 is YYEKEE (reference sequence). The V end lost 1 base, the J end lost 10 bases, and 6 bases lay between the germline ends. The CDR3 loop spans 11 amino acids. CD4+ cells were split into CD45RA+ naive and CD45RA-negative memory subsets. Genomic DNA of every subset was divided equally among multiple immunoSEQ plates. In the source study's methods: Junction-only immunoSEQ sequences carried no quality scores, so filtering differed. Measured with immunoSEQ multiplex PCR; TCRdb has only the in-frame clones, and not every one. V and J calls and clone size come straight from that table; D and trimming were deduced from the DNA. The table shows over a million clones, with approximately 96% occurring only once.

What was sequenced was naive CD4+ T cells sorted from blood. Sample subset: CD45RA+ positively selected. This TCR derives from a man aged 25-45 years in good health. This rearrangement joins TRBV5-5 to TRBJ2-1; D is ambiguous. CDR3 coding DNA: TGTGCCAGCAGCTTGTACTTAGAGCAGTTCTTC. Its translation: CASSLYLEQFF.